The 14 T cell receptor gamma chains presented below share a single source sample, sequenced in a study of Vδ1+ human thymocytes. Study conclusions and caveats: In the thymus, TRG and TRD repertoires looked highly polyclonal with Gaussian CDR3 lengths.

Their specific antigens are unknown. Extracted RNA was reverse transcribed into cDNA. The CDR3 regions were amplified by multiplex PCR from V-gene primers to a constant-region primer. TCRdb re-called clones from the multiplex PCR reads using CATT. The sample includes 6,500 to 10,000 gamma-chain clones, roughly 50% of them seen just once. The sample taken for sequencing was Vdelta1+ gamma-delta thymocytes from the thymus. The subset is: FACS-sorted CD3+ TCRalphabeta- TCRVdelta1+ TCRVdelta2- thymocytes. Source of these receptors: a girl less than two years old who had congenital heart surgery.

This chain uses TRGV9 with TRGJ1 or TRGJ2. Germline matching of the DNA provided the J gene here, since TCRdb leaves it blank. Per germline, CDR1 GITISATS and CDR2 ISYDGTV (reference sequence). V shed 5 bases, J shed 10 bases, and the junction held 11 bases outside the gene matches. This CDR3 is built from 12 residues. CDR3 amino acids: CALWASFYKKLF. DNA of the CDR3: TGTGCCTTGTGGGCCAGTTTTTACAAGAAACTCTTT.

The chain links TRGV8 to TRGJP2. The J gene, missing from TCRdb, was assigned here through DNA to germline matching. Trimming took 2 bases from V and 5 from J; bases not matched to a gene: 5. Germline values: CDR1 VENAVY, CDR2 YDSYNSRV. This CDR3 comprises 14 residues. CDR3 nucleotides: TGTGCCACCTGGGATATGAAGAGTGATTGGATCAAGACGTTT. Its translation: CATWDMKSDWIKTF.

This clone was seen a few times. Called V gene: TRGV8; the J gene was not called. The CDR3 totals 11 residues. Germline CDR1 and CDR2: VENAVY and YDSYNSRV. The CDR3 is CATWERGVELF. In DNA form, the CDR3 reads TGTGCCACCTGGGAACGGGGCGTGGAACTCTTT.

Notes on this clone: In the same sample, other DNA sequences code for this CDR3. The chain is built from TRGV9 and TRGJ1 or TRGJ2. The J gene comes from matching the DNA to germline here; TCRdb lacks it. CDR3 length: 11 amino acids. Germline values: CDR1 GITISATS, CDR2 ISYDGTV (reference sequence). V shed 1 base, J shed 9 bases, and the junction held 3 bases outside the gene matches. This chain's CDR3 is CALWEVSKKLF. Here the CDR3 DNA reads TGTGCCTTGTGGGAGGTATCTAAGAAACTCTTT.

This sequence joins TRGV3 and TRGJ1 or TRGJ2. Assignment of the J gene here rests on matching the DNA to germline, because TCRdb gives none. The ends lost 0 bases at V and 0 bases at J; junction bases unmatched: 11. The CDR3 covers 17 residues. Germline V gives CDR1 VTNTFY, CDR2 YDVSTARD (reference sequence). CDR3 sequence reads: CATWDRRKPSNYYKKLF. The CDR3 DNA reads TGTGCCACCTGGGACAGGCGGAAACCCTCGAATTATTATAAGAAACTCTTT.

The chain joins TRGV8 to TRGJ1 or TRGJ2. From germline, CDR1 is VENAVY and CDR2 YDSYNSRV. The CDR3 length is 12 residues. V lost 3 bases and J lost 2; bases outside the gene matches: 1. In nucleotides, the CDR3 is TGTGCCACCTGGGATGATTATTATAAGAAACTCTTT. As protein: CATWDDYYKKLF.

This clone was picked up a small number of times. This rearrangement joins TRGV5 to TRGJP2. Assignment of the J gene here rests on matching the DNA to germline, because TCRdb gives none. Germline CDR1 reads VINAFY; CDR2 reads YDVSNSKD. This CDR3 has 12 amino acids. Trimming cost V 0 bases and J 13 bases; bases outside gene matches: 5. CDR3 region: CATWDRQKIKTF. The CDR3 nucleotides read TGTGCCACCTGGGACAGGCAAAAGATCAAGACGTTT.

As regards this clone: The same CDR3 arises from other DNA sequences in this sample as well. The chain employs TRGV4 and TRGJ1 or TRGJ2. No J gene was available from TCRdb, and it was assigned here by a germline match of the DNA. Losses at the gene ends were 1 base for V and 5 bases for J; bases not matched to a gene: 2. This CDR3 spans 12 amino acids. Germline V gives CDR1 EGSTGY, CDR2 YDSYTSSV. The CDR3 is CATWDGNYKKLF. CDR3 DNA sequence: TGTGCCACCTGGGATGGAAATTATAAGAAACTCTTT.

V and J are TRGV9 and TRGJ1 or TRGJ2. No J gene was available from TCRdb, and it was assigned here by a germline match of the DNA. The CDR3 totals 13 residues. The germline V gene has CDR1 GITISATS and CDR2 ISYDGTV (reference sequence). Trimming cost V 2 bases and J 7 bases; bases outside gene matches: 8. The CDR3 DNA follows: TGTGCCTTGTGGGAGGGGATTTTCTATAAGAAACTCTTT. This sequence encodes CALWEGIFYKKLF.

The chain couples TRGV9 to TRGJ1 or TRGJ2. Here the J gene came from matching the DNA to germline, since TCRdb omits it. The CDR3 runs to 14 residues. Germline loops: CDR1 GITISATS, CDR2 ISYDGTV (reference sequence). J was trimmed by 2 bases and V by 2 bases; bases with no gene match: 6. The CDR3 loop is CALWEAGDYYKKLF. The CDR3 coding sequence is TGTGCCTTGTGGGAGGCCGGGGATTATTATAAGAAACTCTTT.

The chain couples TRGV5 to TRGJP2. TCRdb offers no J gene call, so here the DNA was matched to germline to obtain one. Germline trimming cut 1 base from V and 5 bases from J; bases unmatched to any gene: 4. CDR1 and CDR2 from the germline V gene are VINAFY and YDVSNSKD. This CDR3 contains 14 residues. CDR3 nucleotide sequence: TGTGCCACCTGGGACAGAGGAAGTGATTGGATCAAGACGTTT. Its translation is CATWDRGSDWIKTF.

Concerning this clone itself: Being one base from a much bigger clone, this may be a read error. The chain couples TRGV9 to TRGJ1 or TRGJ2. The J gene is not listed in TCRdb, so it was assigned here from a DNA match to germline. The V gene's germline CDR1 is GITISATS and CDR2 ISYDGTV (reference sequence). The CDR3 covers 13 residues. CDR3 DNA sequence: TGTGCCTTGTGGGGGGTGAATTATTATAAGAAACTCTTT. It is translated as CALWGVNYYKKLF.

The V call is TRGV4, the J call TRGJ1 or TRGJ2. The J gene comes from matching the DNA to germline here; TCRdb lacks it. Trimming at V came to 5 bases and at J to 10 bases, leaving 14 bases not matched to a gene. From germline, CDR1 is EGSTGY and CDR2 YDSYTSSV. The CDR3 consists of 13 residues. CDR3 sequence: CATWALRMSKKLF. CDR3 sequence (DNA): TGTGCCACCTGGGCCCTCAGGATGTCGAAGAAACTCTTT.

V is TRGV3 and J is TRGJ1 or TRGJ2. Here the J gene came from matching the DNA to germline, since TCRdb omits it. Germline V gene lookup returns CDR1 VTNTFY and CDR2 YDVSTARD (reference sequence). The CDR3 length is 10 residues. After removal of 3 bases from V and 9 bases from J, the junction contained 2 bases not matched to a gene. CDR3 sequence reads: CATWDAKKLF. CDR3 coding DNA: TGTGCCACCTGGGACGCTAAGAAACTCTTT.